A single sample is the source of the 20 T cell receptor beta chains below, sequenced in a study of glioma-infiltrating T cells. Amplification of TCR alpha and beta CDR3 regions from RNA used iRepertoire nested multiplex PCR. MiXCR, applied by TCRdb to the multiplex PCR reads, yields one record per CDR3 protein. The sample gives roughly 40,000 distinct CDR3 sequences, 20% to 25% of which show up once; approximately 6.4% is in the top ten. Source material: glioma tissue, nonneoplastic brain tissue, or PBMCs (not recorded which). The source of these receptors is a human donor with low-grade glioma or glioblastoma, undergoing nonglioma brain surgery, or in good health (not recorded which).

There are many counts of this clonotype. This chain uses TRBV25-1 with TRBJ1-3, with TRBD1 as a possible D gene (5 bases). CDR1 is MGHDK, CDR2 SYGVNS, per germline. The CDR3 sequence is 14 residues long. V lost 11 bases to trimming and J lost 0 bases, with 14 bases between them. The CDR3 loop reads CAPGPTFSGNTIYF. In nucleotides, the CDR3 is TGTGCCCCGGGACCGACTTTCTCTGGAAACACCATATATTTT.

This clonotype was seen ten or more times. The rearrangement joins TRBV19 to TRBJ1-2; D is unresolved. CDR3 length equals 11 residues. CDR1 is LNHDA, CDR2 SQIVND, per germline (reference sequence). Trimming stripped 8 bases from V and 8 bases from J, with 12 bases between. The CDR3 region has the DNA TGTGCCAGTTTAGACATCGGCGGCTACACCTTC. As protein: CASLDIGGYTF.

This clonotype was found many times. CDR3: CASSSPRPDGYTF. For the CDR3, the DNA is TGTGCCAGCAGTTCGCCCAGACCGGATGGCTACACCTTC. The chain carries TRBV12-3 or TRBV12-4 and TRBJ1-2; D remains ambiguous. The CDR3 covers 13 residues. With 4 bases removed from V and 6 bases from J, the gap between germline ends came to 12 bases.

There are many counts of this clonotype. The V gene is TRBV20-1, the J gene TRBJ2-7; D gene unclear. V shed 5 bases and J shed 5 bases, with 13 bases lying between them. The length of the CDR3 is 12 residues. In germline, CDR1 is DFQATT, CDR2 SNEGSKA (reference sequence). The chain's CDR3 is CSADRVTDEQYF. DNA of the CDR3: TGCAGTGCTGACCGGGTCACCGACGAGCAGTACTTC.

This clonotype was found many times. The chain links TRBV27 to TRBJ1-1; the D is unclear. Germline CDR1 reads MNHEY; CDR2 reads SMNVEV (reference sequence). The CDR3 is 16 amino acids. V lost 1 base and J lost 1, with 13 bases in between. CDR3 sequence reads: CASSLFPESGNTEAFF. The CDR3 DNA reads TGTGCCAGCAGTTTATTTCCGGAATCAGGGAACACTGAAGCTTTCTTT.

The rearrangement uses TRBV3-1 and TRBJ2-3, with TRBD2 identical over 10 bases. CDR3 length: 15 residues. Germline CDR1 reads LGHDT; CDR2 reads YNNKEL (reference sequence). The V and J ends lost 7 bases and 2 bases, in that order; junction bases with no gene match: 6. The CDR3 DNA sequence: TGTGCCAGCACGCTAGCGGGGGCTCTCACAGATACGCAGTATTTT. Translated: CASTLAGALTDTQYF.

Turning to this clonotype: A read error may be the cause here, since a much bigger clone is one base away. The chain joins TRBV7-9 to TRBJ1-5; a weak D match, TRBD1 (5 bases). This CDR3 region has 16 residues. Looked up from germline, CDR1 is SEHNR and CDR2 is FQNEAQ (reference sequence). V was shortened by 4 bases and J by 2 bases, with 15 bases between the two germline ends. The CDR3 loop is CASSSRGEGGNQPQHF. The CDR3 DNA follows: TGTGCCAGCAGCTCCAGAGGGGAGGGCGGCAATCAGCCCCAGCATTTT.

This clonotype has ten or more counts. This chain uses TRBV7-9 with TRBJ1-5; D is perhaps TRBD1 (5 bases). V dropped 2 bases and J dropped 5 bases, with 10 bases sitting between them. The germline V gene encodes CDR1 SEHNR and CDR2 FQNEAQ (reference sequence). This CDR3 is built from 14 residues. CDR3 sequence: CASSLIGGDQPQHF. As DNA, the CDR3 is TGTGCCAGCAGCTTAATCGGGGGTGATCAGCCCCAGCATTTT.

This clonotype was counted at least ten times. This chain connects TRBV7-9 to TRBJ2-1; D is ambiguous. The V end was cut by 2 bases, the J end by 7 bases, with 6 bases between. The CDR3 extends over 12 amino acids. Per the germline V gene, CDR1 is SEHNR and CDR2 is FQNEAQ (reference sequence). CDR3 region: CASSLMINEQFF. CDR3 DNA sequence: TGTGCCAGCAGCTTAATGATAAATGAGCAGTTCTTC.

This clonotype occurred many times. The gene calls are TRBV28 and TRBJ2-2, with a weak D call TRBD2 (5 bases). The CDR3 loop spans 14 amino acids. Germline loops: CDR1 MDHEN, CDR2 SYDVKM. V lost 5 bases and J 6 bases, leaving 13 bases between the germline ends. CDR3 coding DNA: TGTGCCAGCAGTAGCTCTACTAGGCCCGGGGAGCTGTTTTTT. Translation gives CASSSSTRPGELFF.

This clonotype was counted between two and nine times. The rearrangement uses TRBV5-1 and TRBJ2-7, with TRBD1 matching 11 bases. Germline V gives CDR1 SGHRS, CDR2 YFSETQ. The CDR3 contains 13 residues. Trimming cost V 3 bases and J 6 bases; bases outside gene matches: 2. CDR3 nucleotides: TGCGCCAGCAGCTGGACAGGGGGCGCCGAGCAGTACTTC. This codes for CASSWTGGAEQYF.

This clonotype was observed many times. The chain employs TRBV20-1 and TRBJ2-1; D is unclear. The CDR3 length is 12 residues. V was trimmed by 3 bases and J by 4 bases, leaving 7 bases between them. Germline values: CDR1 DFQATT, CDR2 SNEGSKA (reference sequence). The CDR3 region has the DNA TGCAGTGCTAGCGGTAATTACAATGAGCAGTTCTTC. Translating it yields CSASGNYNEQFF.

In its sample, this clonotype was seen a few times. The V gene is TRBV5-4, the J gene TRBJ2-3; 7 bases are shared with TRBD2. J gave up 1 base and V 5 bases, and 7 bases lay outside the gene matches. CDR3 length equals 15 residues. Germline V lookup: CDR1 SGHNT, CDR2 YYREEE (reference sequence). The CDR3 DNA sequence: TGTGCCAGCAGGGCGGGACTACCAGGCACAGATACGCAGTATTTT. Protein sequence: CASRAGLPGTDTQYF.

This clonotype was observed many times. This CDR3 reads CASSFNGWTDTQYF. The CDR3 DNA reads TGTGCCAGCAGCTTTAACGGGTGGACAGATACGCAGTATTTT. The chain links TRBV7-3 to TRBJ2-3; D gene ambiguous. The germline V gene has CDR1 SGHTA and CDR2 FQGTGA. The CDR3 sequence is 14 residues long. The germline V and J ends were trimmed by 3 bases and 3 bases, with 10 bases remaining between them.

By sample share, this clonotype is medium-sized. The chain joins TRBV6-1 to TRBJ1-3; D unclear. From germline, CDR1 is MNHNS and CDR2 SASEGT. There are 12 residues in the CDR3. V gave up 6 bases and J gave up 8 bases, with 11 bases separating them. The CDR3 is CASREYSYTIYF. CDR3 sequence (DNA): TGTGCCAGCAGGGAGTACAGTTACACCATATATTTT.

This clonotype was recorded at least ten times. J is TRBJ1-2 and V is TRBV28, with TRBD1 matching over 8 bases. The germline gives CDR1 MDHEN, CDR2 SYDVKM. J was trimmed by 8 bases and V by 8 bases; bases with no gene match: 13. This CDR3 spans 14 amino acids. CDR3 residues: CASCFVDRGQGYTF. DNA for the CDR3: TGTGCCAGCTGCTTCGTCGACAGGGGACAAGGCTACACCTTC.

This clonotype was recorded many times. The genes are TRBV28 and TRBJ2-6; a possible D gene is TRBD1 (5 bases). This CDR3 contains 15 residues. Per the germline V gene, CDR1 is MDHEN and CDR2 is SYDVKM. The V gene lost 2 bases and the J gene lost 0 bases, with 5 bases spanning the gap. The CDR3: CASSLQGSGANVLTF. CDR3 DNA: TGTGCCAGCAGTTTACAGGGCTCTGGGGCCAACGTCCTGACTTTC. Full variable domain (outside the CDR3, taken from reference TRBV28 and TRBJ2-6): DVKVTQSSRYLVKRTGEKVFLECVQDMDHENMFWYRQDPGLGLRLIYFSYDVKMKEKGDIPEGYSVSREKKERFSLILESASTNQTSMYLCASSLQGSGANVLTFGAGSRLTVL.

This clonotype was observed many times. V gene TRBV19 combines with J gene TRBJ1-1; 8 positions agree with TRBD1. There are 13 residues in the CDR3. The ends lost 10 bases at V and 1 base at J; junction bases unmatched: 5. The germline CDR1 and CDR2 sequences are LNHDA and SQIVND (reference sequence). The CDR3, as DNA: TGTGCCACCAAGGACAGGGCGAACACTGAAGCTTTCTTT. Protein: CATKDRANTEAFF.

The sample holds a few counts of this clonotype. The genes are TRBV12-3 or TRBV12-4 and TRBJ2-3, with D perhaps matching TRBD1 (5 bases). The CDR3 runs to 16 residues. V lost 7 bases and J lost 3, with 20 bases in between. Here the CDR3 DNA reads TGTGCCAGCACTTTGGGGCCCAGGACGGCTACAGATACGCAGTATTTT. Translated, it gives CASTLGPRTATDTQYF.

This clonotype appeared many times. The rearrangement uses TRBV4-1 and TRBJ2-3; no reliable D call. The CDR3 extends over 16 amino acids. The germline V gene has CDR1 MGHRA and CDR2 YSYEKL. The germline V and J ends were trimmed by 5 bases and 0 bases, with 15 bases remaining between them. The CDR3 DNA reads TGCGCCAGCAGCGTTGCGGTGTCCAGGAGCACAGATACGCAGTATTTT. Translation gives CASSVAVSRSTDTQYF.